This T cell receptor beta chain was documented in a study of regulatory T cells in long-lasting Graves disease. Study-wide results and caveats: Persistent disease samples used TRBV28, TRBJ1-2 and TRBJ2-5 preferentially. Those with persistent Graves' had less TCR diversity than newly diagnosed patients.

iRepertoire HTBI primers and Arm-PCR of CDR3 regions built TCR beta libraries. Via MiXCR, TCRdb re-called the multiplex PCR reads, giving one row per CDR3 protein. The table records 360,000 or so distinct CDR3 sequences, more than 20% of them present only once. This clonotype has at least ten counts. Its antigen is not known. Time point here: persistent/refractory GD, antithyroid drugs over 5 years with positive TRAb. The TCR library was made from RNA that had been extracted from PBMCs in TRIzol. Germline-derived CDR1 and CDR2 are SGHTA and FQGNSA. The CDR3 is 19 amino acids. V gave up 1 base and J gave up 6 bases; unmatched junction bases: 16.

V gene TRBV7-2 combines with J gene TRBJ2-7, with 12 bases fitting TRBD2. This TCR was sampled from a woman in her thirties or forties with Graves disease. This sample comprised peripheral blood mononuclear cells (PBMCs), obtained when the disease was refractory, from a patient treated with antithyroid drugs. CDR3 protein: CASSLVALATSGRMGEQYF. CDR3 nucleotides: TGTGCCAGCAGCTTAGTAGCCCTGGCGACTAGCGGGAGAATGGGCGAGCAGTACTTC.